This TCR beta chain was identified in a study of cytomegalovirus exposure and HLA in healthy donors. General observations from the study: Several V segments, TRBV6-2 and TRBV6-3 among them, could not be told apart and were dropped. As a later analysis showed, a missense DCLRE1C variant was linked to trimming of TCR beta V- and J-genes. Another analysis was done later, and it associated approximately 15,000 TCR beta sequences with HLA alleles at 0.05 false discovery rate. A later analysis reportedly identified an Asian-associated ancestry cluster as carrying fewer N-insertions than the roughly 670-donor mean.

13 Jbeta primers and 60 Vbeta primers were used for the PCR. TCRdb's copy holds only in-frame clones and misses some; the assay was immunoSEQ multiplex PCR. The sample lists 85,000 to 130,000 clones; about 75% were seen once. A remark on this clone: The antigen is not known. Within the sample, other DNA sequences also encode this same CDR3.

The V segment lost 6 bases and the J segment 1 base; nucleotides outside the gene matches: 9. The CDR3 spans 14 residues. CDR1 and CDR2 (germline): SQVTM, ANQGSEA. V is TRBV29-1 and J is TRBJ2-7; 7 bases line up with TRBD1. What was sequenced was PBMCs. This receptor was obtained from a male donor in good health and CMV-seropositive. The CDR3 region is CSVGPTGASYEQYF. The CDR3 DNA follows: TGCAGCGTCGGACCAACAGGGGCGTCCTACGAGCAGTACTTC.